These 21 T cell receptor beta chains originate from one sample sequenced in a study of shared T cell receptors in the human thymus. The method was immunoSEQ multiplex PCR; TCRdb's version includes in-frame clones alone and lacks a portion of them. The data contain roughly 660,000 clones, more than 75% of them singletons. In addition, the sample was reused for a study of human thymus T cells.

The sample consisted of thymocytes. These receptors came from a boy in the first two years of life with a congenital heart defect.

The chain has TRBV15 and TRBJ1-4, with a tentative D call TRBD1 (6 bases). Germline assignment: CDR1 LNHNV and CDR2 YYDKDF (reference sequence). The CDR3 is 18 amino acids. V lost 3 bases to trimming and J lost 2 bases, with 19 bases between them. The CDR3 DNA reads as TGTGCCACCAGCAGGGAAGTCAGGGGCCTAGTGACTAATGAAAAACTGTTTTTT. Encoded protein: CATSREVRGLVTNEKLFF.

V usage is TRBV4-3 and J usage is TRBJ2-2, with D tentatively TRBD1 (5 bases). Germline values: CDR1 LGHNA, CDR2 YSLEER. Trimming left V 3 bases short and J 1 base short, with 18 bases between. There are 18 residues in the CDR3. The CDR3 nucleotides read TGCGCCAGCAGCCATGAGGCAGGGAAGGGAATGAACACCGGGGAGCTGTTTTTT. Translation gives CASSHEAGKGMNTGELFF.

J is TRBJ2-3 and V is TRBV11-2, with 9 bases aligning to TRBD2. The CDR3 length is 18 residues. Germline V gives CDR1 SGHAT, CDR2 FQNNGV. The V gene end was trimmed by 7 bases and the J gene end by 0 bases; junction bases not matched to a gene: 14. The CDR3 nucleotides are TGTGCCAGCACCGCGTGGGCGGGAGGGGAAACTAGCACAGATACGCAGTATTTT. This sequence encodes CASTAWAGGETSTDTQYF.

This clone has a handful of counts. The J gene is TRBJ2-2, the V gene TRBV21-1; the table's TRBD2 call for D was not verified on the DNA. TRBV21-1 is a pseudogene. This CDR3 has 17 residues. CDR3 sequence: CASSEEVSRESTGELFF. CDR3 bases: TGTGCCAGCAGCGAAGAGGTCTCGCGGGAGTCGACCGGGGAGCTGTTTTTT.

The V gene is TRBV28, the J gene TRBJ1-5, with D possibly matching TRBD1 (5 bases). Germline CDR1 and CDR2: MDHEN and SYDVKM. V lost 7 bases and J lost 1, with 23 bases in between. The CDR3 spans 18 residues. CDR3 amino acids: CASTLSPHLGGSNQPQHF. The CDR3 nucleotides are TGTGCCAGCACCCTTTCACCCCATCTTGGGGGGAGCAATCAGCCCCAGCATTTT.

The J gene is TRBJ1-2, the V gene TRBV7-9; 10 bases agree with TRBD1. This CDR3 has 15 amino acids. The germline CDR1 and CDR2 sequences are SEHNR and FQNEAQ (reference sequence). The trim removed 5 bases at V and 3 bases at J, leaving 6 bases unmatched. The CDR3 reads CASSPRDRGHYGYTF. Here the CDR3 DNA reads TGTGCCAGCAGCCCCAGGGACAGGGGCCACTATGGCTACACCTTC.

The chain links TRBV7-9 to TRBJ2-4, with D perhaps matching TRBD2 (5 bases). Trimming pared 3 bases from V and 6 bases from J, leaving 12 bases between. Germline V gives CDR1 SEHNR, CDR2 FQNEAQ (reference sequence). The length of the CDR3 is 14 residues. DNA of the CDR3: TGTGCCAGCAGCTTCCCGGGAAGGGTAAACATTCAGTACTTC. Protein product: CASSFPGRVNIQYF.

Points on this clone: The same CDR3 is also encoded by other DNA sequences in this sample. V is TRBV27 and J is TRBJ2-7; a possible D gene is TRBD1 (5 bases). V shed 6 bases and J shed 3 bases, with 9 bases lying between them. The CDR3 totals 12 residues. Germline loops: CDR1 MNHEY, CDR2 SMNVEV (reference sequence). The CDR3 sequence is CASSDRGYEQYF. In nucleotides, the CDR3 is TGTGCCAGCAGCGATAGGGGCTACGAGCAGTACTTC.

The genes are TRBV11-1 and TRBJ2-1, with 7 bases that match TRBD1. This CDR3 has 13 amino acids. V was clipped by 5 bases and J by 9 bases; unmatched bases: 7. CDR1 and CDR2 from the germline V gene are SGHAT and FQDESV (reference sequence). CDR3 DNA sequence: TGTGCCAGCAGCCCACCGACAGGGCTTGAGCAGTTCTTC. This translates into CASSPPTGLEQFF.

The CDR3 bases are TGTGCCAGCAGTTACTCGGGGCGGGAGGAACAAAATGAGCAGTTCTTC. The encoded protein is CASSYSGREEQNEQFF. The rearrangement uses TRBV6-6 and TRBJ2-1, with 8 nucleotides matching TRBD2. The CDR3 runs to 16 residues. V lost 0 bases and J lost 7; bases outside the gene matches: 8. The germline V gene has CDR1 MNHNY and CDR2 SVGAGI (reference sequence).

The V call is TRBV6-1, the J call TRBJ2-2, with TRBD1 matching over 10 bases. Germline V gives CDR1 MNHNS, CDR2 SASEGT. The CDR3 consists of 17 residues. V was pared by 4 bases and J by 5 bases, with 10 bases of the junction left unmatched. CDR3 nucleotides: TGTGCCAGCAGTGGAGTCCGGGACAGGGGTGGAACCGGGGAGCTGTTTTTT. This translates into CASSGVRDRGGTGELFF.

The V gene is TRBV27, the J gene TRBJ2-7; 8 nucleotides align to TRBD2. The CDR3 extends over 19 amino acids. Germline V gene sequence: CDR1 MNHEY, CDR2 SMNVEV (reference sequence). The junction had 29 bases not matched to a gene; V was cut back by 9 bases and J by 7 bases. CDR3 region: CASRRHPPPSPGGFGEQYF. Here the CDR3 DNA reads TGTGCCAGTAGACGACACCCACCCCCCTCGCCGGGGGGGTTCGGGGAGCAGTACTTC.

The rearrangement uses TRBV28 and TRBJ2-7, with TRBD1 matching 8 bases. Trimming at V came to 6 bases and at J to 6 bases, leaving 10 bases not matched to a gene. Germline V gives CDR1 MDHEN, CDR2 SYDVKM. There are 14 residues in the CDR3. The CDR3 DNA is TGTGCCAGCAGCAAGAACAGGGGGTTACGCGAGCAGTACTTC. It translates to CASSKNRGLREQYF.

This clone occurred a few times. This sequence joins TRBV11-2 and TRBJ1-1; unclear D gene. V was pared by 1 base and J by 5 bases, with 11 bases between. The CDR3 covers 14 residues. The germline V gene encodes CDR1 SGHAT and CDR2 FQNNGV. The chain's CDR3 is CASSLGWSGTEAFF. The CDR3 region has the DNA TGTGCCAGCAGCTTAGGATGGAGTGGGACTGAAGCTTTCTTT.

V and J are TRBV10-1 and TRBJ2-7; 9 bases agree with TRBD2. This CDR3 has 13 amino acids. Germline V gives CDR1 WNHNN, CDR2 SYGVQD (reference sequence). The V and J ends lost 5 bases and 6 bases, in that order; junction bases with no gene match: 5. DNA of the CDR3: TGCGCCAGCAGTAAGGCTAGCGGGGCCGAGCAGTACTTC. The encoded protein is CASSKASGAEQYF.

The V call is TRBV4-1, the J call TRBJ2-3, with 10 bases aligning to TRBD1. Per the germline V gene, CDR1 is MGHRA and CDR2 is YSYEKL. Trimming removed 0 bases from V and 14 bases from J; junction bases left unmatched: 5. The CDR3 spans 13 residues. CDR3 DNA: TGCGCCAGCAGCCAAGAGGATCGGACAGGGGGGTATTTT. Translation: CASSQEDRTGGYF.

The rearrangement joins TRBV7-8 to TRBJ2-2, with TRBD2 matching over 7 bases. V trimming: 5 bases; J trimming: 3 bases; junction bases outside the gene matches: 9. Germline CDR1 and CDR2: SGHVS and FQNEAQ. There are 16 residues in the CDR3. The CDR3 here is CASSARGSPDTGELFF. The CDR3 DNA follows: TGTGCCAGCAGCGCCCGCGGGAGCCCCGACACCGGGGAGCTGTTTTTT.

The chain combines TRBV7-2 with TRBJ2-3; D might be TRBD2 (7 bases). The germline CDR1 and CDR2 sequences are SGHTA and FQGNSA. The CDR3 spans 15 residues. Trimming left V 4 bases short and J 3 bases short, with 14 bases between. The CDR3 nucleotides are TGTGCCAGCAGCTGGGGGGGGCGGGAGACAGATACGCAGTATTTT. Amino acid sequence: CASSWGGRETDTQYF. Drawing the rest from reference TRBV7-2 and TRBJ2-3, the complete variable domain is GAGVSQSPSNKVTEKGKDVELRCDPISGHTALYWYRQSLGQGLEFLIYFQGNSAPDKSGLPSDRFSAERTGGSVSTLTIQRTQQEDSAVYLCASSWGGRETDTQYFGPGTRLTVL.

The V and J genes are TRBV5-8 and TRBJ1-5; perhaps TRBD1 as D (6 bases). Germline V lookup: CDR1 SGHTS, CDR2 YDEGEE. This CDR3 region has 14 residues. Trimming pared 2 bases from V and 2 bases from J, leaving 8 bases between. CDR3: CASSFSGGNQPQHF. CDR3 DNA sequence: TGTGCCAGCAGCTTTTCAGGGGGCAATCAGCCCCAGCATTTT. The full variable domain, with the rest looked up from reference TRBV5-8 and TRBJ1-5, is EAGVTQSPTHLIKTRGQQATLRCSPISGHTSVYWYQQALGLGLQFLLWYDEGEERNRGNFPPRFSGRQFPNYSSELNVNALELEDSALYLCASSFSGGNQPQHFGDGTRLSIL.

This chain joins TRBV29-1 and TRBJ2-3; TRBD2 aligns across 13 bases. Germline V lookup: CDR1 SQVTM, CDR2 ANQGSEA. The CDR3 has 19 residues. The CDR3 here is CTPWTVPGTSGTGADTQYF. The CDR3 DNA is TGCACCCCCTGGACGGTCCCCGGGACTAGCGGGACGGGAGCAGATACGCAGTATTTT.

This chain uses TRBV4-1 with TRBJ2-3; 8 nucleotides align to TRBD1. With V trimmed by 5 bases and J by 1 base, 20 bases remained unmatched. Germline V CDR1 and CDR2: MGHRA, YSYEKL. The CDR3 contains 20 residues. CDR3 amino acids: CASSFRDRPTGLMGTDTQYF. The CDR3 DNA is TGCGCCAGCAGCTTCCGGGACAGGCCTACCGGGTTAATGGGCACAGATACGCAGTATTTT.